Following are 18 T cell receptor beta chains from one sample sequenced in a study of blood T cell repertoires in COVID-19. The method was immunoSEQ multiplex PCR; TCRdb's version includes in-frame clones alone and lacks a portion of them. This table holds about 260,000 clones, around 90% found once. Sequenced input: peripheral blood. The source of these receptors is a woman in her thirties or forties with acute or convalescent COVID-19.

The gene calls are TRBV7-8 and TRBJ2-3; D gene uncertain. There are 13 residues in the CDR3. Trimming stripped 1 base from V and 4 bases from J, with 6 bases between. Per the germline V gene, CDR1 is SGHVS and CDR2 is FQNEAQ. CDR3 protein: CASSLEASDTQYF. In nucleotides, the CDR3 is TGTGCCAGCAGCTTAGAAGCCTCAGATACGCAGTATTTT.

V is TRBV6-6 and J is TRBJ2-1; 11 bases map to TRBD2. CDR1 and CDR2 from the germline V gene are MNHNY and SVGAGI (reference sequence). V trimming: 6 bases; J trimming: 8 bases; junction bases outside the gene matches: 18. The length of the CDR3 is 18 residues. The CDR3 DNA is TGTGCCAGCAGCCGACTAGCGGGGCTACGCCCCCTACACGATGAGCAGTTCTTC. It is translated as CASSRLAGLRPLHDEQFF.

The chain links TRBV11-2 to TRBJ2-3, with 9 bases matching TRBD1. Per the germline V gene, CDR1 is SGHAT and CDR2 is FQNNGV. J gave up 6 bases and V 4 bases, and 8 bases lay outside the gene matches. CDR3 length: 15 residues. The CDR3 bases are TGTGCCAGCAGCTCGAGGGACAGGGACGGGGATACGCAGTATTTT. Translating gives CASSSRDRDGDTQYF.

This chain joins TRBV10-3 and TRBJ1-5; a possible D gene is TRBD1 (5 bases). Trimming stripped 0 bases from V and 5 bases from J, with 8 bases between. The germline CDR1 and CDR2 sequences are ENHRY and SYGVKD. The CDR3 runs to 14 residues. The CDR3 sequence is CAISESQGDQPQHF. In nucleotides, the CDR3 is TGTGCCATCAGTGAGTCTCAGGGTGATCAGCCCCAGCATTTT.

The chain recombines TRBV11-2 with TRBJ2-1; D call uncertain. Deletions cut 0 bases from V and 0 bases from J, with 3 bases between. Germline CDR1 reads SGHAT; CDR2 reads FQNNGV. This CDR3 is built from 14 residues. The CDR3 DNA is TGTGCCAGCAGCTTAGACCTCTCCTACAATGAGCAGTTCTTC. Its protein product is CASSLDLSYNEQFF.

The gene calls are TRBV28 and TRBJ2-1; 7 bases fit TRBD1. With V trimmed by 6 bases and J by 5 bases, 10 bases remained unmatched. From germline, CDR1 is MDHEN and CDR2 SYDVKM. The CDR3 has 15 residues. The CDR3 protein is CASSLDRDRNNEQFF. The CDR3 DNA is TGTGCCAGCAGCCTCGACCGGGACAGAAACAATGAGCAGTTCTTC.

The J gene is TRBJ2-5, the V gene TRBV14; D is unresolved. The CDR3 contains 12 residues. V was clipped by 1 base and J by 5 bases, with 5 bases between them. The V gene's germline CDR1 is SGHDN and CDR2 FVKESK. Written as DNA, the CDR3 is TGTGCCAGCAGCCAAGTATCCGAGACCCAGTACTTC. Protein: CASSQVSETQYF.

As concerns this clone: Other DNA variants within this sample encode the same CDR3. This chain uses TRBV7-6 with TRBJ1-1, with unresolved D. CDR3 length equals 15 residues. V was trimmed by 2 bases and J by 0 bases, leaving 10 bases between them. Germline assignment: CDR1 SGHVS and CDR2 FNYEAQ. The CDR3 loop reads CASSLLAGMNTEAFF. DNA for the CDR3: TGTGCCAGCAGCTTATTGGCCGGGATGAACACTGAAGCTTTCTTT. Filled out from reference TRBV7-6 and TRBJ1-1, the complete variable domain reads GAGVSQSPRYKVTKRGQDVALRCDPISGHVSLYWYRQALGQGPEFLTYFNYEAQQDKSGLPNDRFSAERPEGSISTLTIQRTEQRDSAMYRCASSLLAGMNTEAFFGQGTRLTVV.

The V and J genes are TRBV6-2 or TRBV6-3 and TRBJ1-5; 8 nucleotides match TRBD1. Germline loops: CDR1 MNHEY, CDR2 SVGEGT. CDR3 length: 15 amino acids. The V segment lost 5 bases and the J segment 6 bases; nucleotides outside the gene matches: 9. The CDR3 loop is CASSTDRGSIQPQHF. CDR3 coding DNA: TGTGCCAGCAGTACTGACAGGGGCTCTATTCAGCCCCAGCATTTT.

This rearrangement joins TRBV24-1 to TRBJ1-5; D perhaps matches TRBD1 (6 bases). CDR1 and CDR2 from the germline V gene are KGHDR and SFDVKD. Trimming removed 4 bases at V and 6 bases at J, with 15 bases between. This CDR3 has 15 residues. The chain's CDR3 is CATSDGQFGGQPQHF. For the CDR3, the DNA is TGTGCCACCAGTGACGGACAGTTTGGCGGTCAGCCCCAGCATTTT.

The chain is built from TRBV3-1 (or the pseudogene TRBV3-2) and TRBJ2-7; the D gene is possibly TRBD1 (5 bases). Looked up from germline, CDR1 is LGHDT and CDR2 is YNNKEL (reference sequence). V was trimmed by 7 bases and J by 1 base, leaving 26 bases between them. CDR3 length: 18 amino acids. The CDR3 sequence is CASTPRQPYSIVSYEQYV. CDR3 in DNA: TGTGCCAGCACTCCTAGACAGCCCTACAGCATAGTATCCTACGAGCAGTACGTC.

This clone was picked up one time. J is TRBJ2-3 and V is TRBV18; 11 nucleotides agree with TRBD2. Germline loops: CDR1 KGHSH, CDR2 LQKENI. Trimming at V came to 3 bases and at J to 4 bases, leaving 9 bases not matched to a gene. The CDR3 is made up of 17 amino acids. The CDR3, as DNA: TGTGCCAGCTCACCCTTGACTAGCGGGGTATCAGCAGATACGCAGTATTTT. This codes for CASSPLTSGVSADTQYF.

The genes are TRBV9 and TRBJ1-1; D gene ambiguous. CDR3 length equals 14 residues. Per germline, CDR1 SGDLS and CDR2 YYNGEE. V was cut by 0 bases and J by 1 base, with 7 bases left in between. The CDR3 protein is CASSVESRNTEAFF. The CDR3 nucleotides are TGTGCCAGCAGCGTAGAATCCAGGAACACTGAAGCTTTCTTT.

V is TRBV7-3 and J is TRBJ2-6, with D perhaps matching TRBD1 (7 bases). The CDR3 length is 16 residues. Germline CDR1 SGHTA, CDR2 FQGTGA. Trimming took 1 base from V and 2 from J, leaving 9 bases between them. Written as DNA, the CDR3 is TGTGCCAGCAGCTTAAGCAGGGGGGCTGGGGCCAACGTCCTGACTTTC. Its translation: CASSLSRGAGANVLTF.

V and J are TRBV6-5 and TRBJ1-2, with 8 nucleotides matching TRBD1. This CDR3 has 14 amino acids. J was trimmed by 4 bases and V by 6 bases; bases with no gene match: 7. The germline CDR1 and CDR2 sequences are MNHEY and SVGAGI. The CDR3 DNA reads as TGTGCCAGCAGACCGCCGGGACAGGTCTATGGCTACACCTTC. Its translation: CASRPPGQVYGYTF.

The V call is TRBV4-1, the J call TRBJ2-4; perhaps TRBD1 as D (6 bases). Germline CDR1 reads MGHRA; CDR2 reads YSYEKL. The CDR3 has 20 residues. The V and J ends lost 5 bases and 0 bases respectively, with 26 bases between them. The CDR3 DNA is TGCGCCAGCAGCTCTCAAGGACCCGGGACACTATTGGGAGCCAAAAACATTCAGTACTTC. Its protein product is CASSSQGPGTLLGAKNIQYF.

The chain uses TRBV10-1 and TRBJ2-3, with D perhaps matching TRBD2 (6 bases). This CDR3 has 15 amino acids. CDR1 is WNHNN and CDR2 is SYGVQD in the germline V gene (reference sequence). V was pared by 2 bases and J by 0 bases, with 9 bases between. Here the CDR3 DNA reads TGCGCCAGCAGTGAGGGCGGGGTGAGCACAGATACGCAGTATTTT. Translated, it gives CASSEGGVSTDTQYF.

The CDR3 DNA follows: TGTGCCAGCAGCCTGGGGGCGGAGGAGACCCAGTACTTC. This translates into CASSLGAEETQYF. This chain joins TRBV11-3 and TRBJ2-5; perhaps TRBD1 as D (6 bases). The CDR3 runs 13 residues. CDR1 is SGHNT and CDR2 is YENEEA in the germline V gene. V dropped 5 bases and J dropped 5 bases, with 12 bases sitting between them.